These 20 T cell receptor beta chains came from one sample sequenced in a study of blood T cell repertoires in COVID-19. The method was immunoSEQ multiplex PCR; TCRdb's version includes in-frame clones alone and lacks a portion of them. Among 15,000 to 17,000 clones listed, more than 75% were seen once. Sequencing was done on a sample of peripheral blood. The source is an older man with active or convalescent COVID-19.

V usage is TRBV5-1 and J usage is TRBJ1-1; D is uncertain. The CDR3 has 15 residues. The ends were cut back, 3 bases at V and 0 bases at J, with 12 bases in the middle. CDR1 is SGHRS and CDR2 is YFSETQ in the germline V gene. For the CDR3, the DNA is TGCGCCAGCAGCTGGGAGGACGGTTTGAACACTGAAGCTTTCTTT. Encoded protein: CASSWEDGLNTEAFF.

CDR3 sequence: CASSVAGLSGNTIYF. The CDR3 DNA follows: TGTGCCAGCAGCGTAGCTGGGCTCTCTGGAAACACCATATATTTT. The V call is TRBV9, the J call TRBJ1-3; no firm D call. Trimming removed 0 bases at V and 0 bases at J, with 7 bases between. The length of the CDR3 is 15 residues. Germline CDR1 and CDR2: SGDLS and YYNGEE.

The V gene is TRBV11-3, the J gene TRBJ2-2; no reliable D call. The ends were cut back, 0 bases at V and 7 bases at J, with 9 bases in the middle. The CDR3 sequence is 14 residues long. In germline, CDR1 is SGHNT, CDR2 YENEEA. CDR3 protein: CASSLDKEFGELFF. In nucleotides, the CDR3 is TGTGCCAGCAGCTTAGATAAAGAGTTCGGGGAGCTGTTTTTT.

This chain joins TRBV4-2 and TRBJ2-6, with 7 bases lining up with TRBD1. Germline values: CDR1 LGHNA, CDR2 YNFKEQ. CDR3 length: 16 residues. Trimming took 4 bases from V and 1 from J; bases not matched to a gene: 4. The CDR3 loop is CASSPTGQSGANVLTF. The CDR3 nucleotides read TGTGCCAGCAGCCCGACGGGACAGTCTGGGGCCAACGTCCTGACTTTC.

V gene TRBV12-3 or TRBV12-4 combines with J gene TRBJ1-5; no definite D call. There are 13 residues in the CDR3. With 1 base removed from V and 5 bases from J, the gap between germline ends came to 6 bases. The CDR3 spells CASSLVEDQPQHF. DNA of the CDR3: TGTGCCAGCAGTTTAGTGGAGGATCAGCCCCAGCATTTT.

The chain is built from TRBV5-6 and TRBJ2-5, with TRBD1 matching 8 bases. There are 16 residues in the CDR3. The ends lost 1 base at V and 3 bases at J; junction bases unmatched: 8. Germline CDR1 SGHDT, CDR2 YYEEEE. CDR3 sequence (DNA): TGTGCCAGCAGCTTGTCCGTAACAGGGGGTAAAGAGACCCAGTACTTC. Its protein is CASSLSVTGGKETQYF.

This clone was seen only a few times. J is TRBJ1-2 and V is TRBV5-5, with D tentatively TRBD1 (6 bases). CDR3 size: 14 residues. Between the trimmed V and J ends, which lost 2 bases and 6 bases, there was a span of 14 bases. Germline values: CDR1 SGHKS, CDR2 YYEKEE (reference sequence). The CDR3 nucleotides are TGTGCCAGCAGCTTTTACCGGGACACGGATGGCTACACCTTC. Its protein is CASSFYRDTDGYTF. Using reference TRBV5-5 and TRBJ1-2 for the parts outside the CDR3, the full variable domain is DAGVTQSPTHLIKTRGQQVTLRCSPISGHKSVSWYQQVLGQGPQFIFQYYEKEERGRGNFPDRFSARQFPNYSSELNVNALLLGDSALYLCASSFYRDTDGYTFGSGTRLTVV.

This clone was counted once. V usage is TRBV4-3 and J usage is TRBJ1-2; D might be TRBD1 (5 bases). Germline assignment: CDR1 LGHNA and CDR2 YSLEER. The CDR3 covers 13 residues. Trimming stripped 0 bases from V and 8 bases from J, with 10 bases between. The CDR3: CASSQEGGAGYTF. CDR3 nucleotides: TGCGCCAGCAGCCAAGAGGGCGGGGCCGGCTACACCTTC.

The chain employs TRBV11-2 and TRBJ2-3; TRBD2 aligns across 12 bases. With 3 bases clipped from V and 4 bases from J, the junction kept 11 bases outside the gene matches. Germline CDR1 reads SGHAT; CDR2 reads FQNNGV. The CDR3 spans 18 residues. The CDR3 DNA sequence: TGTGCCAGCAGCTTCGACGGCGTAGCTAGCGGGGGGGCAGATACGCAGTATTTT. It codes for CASSFDGVASGGADTQYF.

J is TRBJ2-5 and V is TRBV4-2; 9 bases agree with TRBD2. V dropped 4 bases and J dropped 0; count of bases not matched to a gene: 9. The CDR3 runs to 17 residues. Germline V lookup: CDR1 LGHNA, CDR2 YNFKEQ. CDR3 amino acids: CASSPRGRGGDQETQYF. The CDR3 DNA reads TGTGCCAGCAGCCCCCGCGGGCGGGGGGGCGACCAAGAGACCCAGTACTTC.

This rearrangement joins TRBV28 to TRBJ1-1; D is ambiguous. Looked up from germline, CDR1 is MDHEN and CDR2 is SYDVKM. Trimming cost V 2 bases and J 1 base, with 8 bases left between them. The CDR3 consists of 14 residues. CDR3 nucleotide sequence: TGTGCCAGCAGTTTAGGGCGGGAGAACACTGAAGCTTTCTTT. This codes for CASSLGRENTEAFF. Together with reference TRBV28 and TRBJ1-1, the CDR3 gives the full variable domain: DVKVTQSSRYLVKRTGEKVFLECVQDMDHENMFWYRQDPGLGLRLIYFSYDVKMKEKGDIPEGYSVSREKKERFSLILESASTNQTSMYLCASSLGRENTEAFFGQGTRLTVV.

The chain combines TRBV10-1 with TRBJ1-6, with TRBD1 as a possible D gene (5 bases). The CDR3 covers 15 residues. Trimming removed 3 bases from V and 5 bases from J, with 11 bases in between. CDR1 is WNHNN, CDR2 SYGVQD, per germline (reference sequence). The CDR3 reads CASSEGQGDNSPLHF. CDR3 sequence (DNA): TGCGCCAGCAGTGAAGGCCAAGGGGATAATTCACCCCTCCACTTT.

This clone has only one observation. The chain combines TRBV15 with TRBJ2-7; 11 nucleotides align to TRBD2. Looked up from germline, CDR1 is LNHNV and CDR2 is YYDKDF (reference sequence). The CDR3 has 17 amino acids. Germline trimming cut 0 bases from V and 4 bases from J; bases unmatched to any gene: 8. CDR3 in amino acids: CATSRDQTSGSPYEQYF. CDR3 coding DNA: TGTGCCACCAGCAGAGATCAAACTAGCGGGAGCCCTTACGAGCAGTACTTC. Full variable domain (outside the CDR3, taken from reference TRBV15 and TRBJ2-7): DAMVIQNPRYQVTQFGKPVTLSCSQTLNHNVMYWYQQKSSQAPKLLFHYYDKDFNNEADTPDNFQSRRPNTSFCFLDIRSPGLGDTAMYLCATSRDQTSGSPYEQYFGPGTRLTVT.

The CDR3 loop reads CASSQGPRQSYGYTF. The CDR3 DNA reads as TGTGCCAGCAGCCAAGGCCCGCGACAGTCCTATGGCTACACCTTC. The V and J genes are TRBV4-2 and TRBJ1-2, with a possible D match to TRBD1 (5 bases). There are 15 residues in the CDR3. V was shortened by 1 base and J by 4 bases, with 13 bases between the two germline ends. Germline values: CDR1 LGHNA, CDR2 YNFKEQ.

V usage is TRBV5-1 and J usage is TRBJ2-3, with 8 bases aligning to TRBD2. Germline V gene data show CDR1 as SGHRS and CDR2 as YFSETQ. The CDR3 is 17 residues long. The V segment lost 0 bases and the J segment 1 base; nucleotides outside the gene matches: 7. The CDR3 protein is CASSLATLLAGTDTQYF. The CDR3 coding sequence is TGCGCCAGCAGCTTGGCCACCCTACTAGCGGGCACAGATACGCAGTATTTT.

This chain connects TRBV9 to TRBJ2-3, with a possible D match to TRBD2 (5 bases). The CDR3 loop spans 16 amino acids. Trimming stripped 3 bases from V and 4 bases from J, with 18 bases between. Germline CDR1 is SGDLS and CDR2 is YYNGEE. CDR3 sequence reads: CASSAEGGSSADTQYF. Here the CDR3 DNA reads TGTGCCAGCAGCGCAGAAGGCGGGTCCTCGGCAGATACGCAGTATTTT.

The chain joins TRBV2 to TRBJ2-5; 7 positions match TRBD1. The germline V gene encodes CDR1 SNHLY and CDR2 FYNNEI. The CDR3 is made up of 15 amino acids. V dropped 3 bases and J dropped 9; count of bases not matched to a gene: 13. The CDR3 region is CASSETGTASWAQYF. The CDR3, as DNA: TGTGCCAGCAGTGAGACCGGGACAGCGTCCTGGGCCCAGTACTTC.

CDR3 amino acids: CASSPGTASTDTQYF. CDR3 in DNA: TGTGCCAGCAGCCCCGGGACAGCTAGCACAGATACGCAGTATTTT. V usage is TRBV5-6 and J usage is TRBJ2-3; 7 bases are shared with TRBD1. The CDR3 extends over 15 amino acids. The V segment lost 4 bases and the J segment 0 bases; nucleotides outside the gene matches: 5. Germline lookup yields CDR1 SGHDT and CDR2 YYEEEE.

This chain joins TRBV7-2 and TRBJ1-1; D is undetermined. Trimming left V 5 bases short and J 3 bases short, with 16 bases between. The germline gives CDR1 SGHTA, CDR2 FQGNSA. The CDR3 totals 15 residues. This chain's CDR3 is CASSPPFARDTEAFF. DNA for the CDR3: TGTGCCAGCAGCCCTCCCTTTGCGAGGGACACTGAAGCTTTCTTT.

This clone was found once. This chain uses TRBV5-4 with TRBJ1-2; 8 nucleotides match TRBD1. The germline gives CDR1 SGHNT, CDR2 YYREEE (reference sequence). This CDR3 is 13 amino acids long. V lost 4 bases to trimming and J lost 7 bases; unmatched junction nucleotides: 6. The CDR3 sequence: CASSADRDGGYTF. The CDR3 nucleotides read TGTGCCAGCAGCGCGGACAGGGACGGTGGCTACACCTTC.